Below, 18 T cell receptor beta chains from the same sample are listed, as sequenced in a study of vaccination and CD4 T cells after COVID-19. CD4+ T cells that had been cultured provided DNA sequenced with the Oncomine TCR Beta short-read assay. TCRdb re-called the PCR reads with MiXCR, one entry per CDR3 protein. The sample records over 10,000 distinct CDR3 sequences, more than 55% being singletons. Treatment in this sample: approximately nine-day PBMC culture with coronavirus spike peptide pools or control peptides (ViraFEST assay). No antigen has been identified for these receptors. The material was cultured CD4+ T cells from blood, obtained after SARS-CoV-2 vaccination. The receptor source for this set is a human donor with COVID-19.

The chain combines TRBV4-3 with TRBJ2-2; unclear D gene. V lost 0 bases to trimming and J lost 3 bases, with 2 bases between them. The CDR3 is 13 amino acids. Looked up from germline, CDR1 is LGHNA and CDR2 is YSLEER. The CDR3 region has the DNA TGCGCCAGCAGCCAAGAAGACACCGGGGAGCTGTTTTTT. Residues: CASSQEDTGELFF.

The CDR3 sequence is CASSLVGFTYEQYF. The CDR3, as DNA: TGCGCCAGCAGCTTGGTAGGCTTTACCTACGAGCAGTACTTC. This chain uses TRBV5-1 with TRBJ2-7, with D unresolved. This CDR3 is built from 14 residues. The V gene lost 0 bases and the J gene lost 2 bases, with 9 bases spanning the gap. The germline V gene has CDR1 SGHRS and CDR2 YFSETQ.

The chain employs TRBV20-1 and TRBJ2-3, with 16 bases matching TRBD2. This CDR3 contains 17 residues. Germline V gives CDR1 DFQATT, CDR2 SNEGSKA (reference sequence). V shed 3 bases, J shed 5 bases, and the junction held 8 bases outside the gene matches. The CDR3 DNA reads as TGCAGTGCTAGCCCAGGGACTAGCGGGGGGGCCGGAGATACGCAGTATTTT. Protein sequence: CSASPGTSGGAGDTQYF.

This clonotype was detected only a few times. The chain recombines TRBV20-1 with TRBJ1-2; 8 nucleotides agree with TRBD1. The CDR3 spans 15 residues. Per the germline V gene, CDR1 is DFQATT and CDR2 is SNEGSKA (reference sequence). V trimming: 0 bases; J trimming: 8 bases; junction bases outside the gene matches: 11. CDR3 sequence (DNA): TGCAGTGCTAGAGATCGGATGACAGGGGTGGAAGGCTACACCTTC. It translates to CSARDRMTGVEGYTF.

This clonotype was counted between two and nine times. This rearrangement joins TRBV6-1 to TRBJ2-5; D remains ambiguous. Germline CDR1 is MNHNS and CDR2 is SASEGT. V lost 8 bases, J lost 1 base, and 11 bases lay in between. The CDR3 extends over 13 amino acids. The CDR3 sequence: CASPQRVQETQYF. DNA of the CDR3: TGTGCCAGCCCGCAAAGAGTCCAAGAGACCCAGTACTTC.

In its sample, this clonotype was seen a few times. The rearrangement links TRBV27 to TRBJ1-6, with TRBD1 matching 9 bases. The V gene's germline CDR1 is MNHEY and CDR2 SMNVEV (reference sequence). V lost 5 bases, J lost 10 bases, and 6 bases stayed unmatched. The CDR3 covers 14 residues. The CDR3 protein is CASSGTGWESPLHF. The CDR3 DNA reads as TGTGCCAGCAGTGGGACAGGGTGGGAGTCACCCCTCCACTTT.

The chain combines TRBV6-1 with TRBJ1-1, with a tentative D call TRBD1 (6 bases). V was clipped by 2 bases and J by 4 bases, with 17 bases between them. The length of the CDR3 is 16 residues. Germline V gene data show CDR1 as MNHNS and CDR2 as SASEGT. DNA of the CDR3: TGTGCCAGCAGTGAAAGAGGGGGGGGAGGGAGCACTGAAGCTTTCTTT. This codes for CASSERGGGGSTEAFF.

V and J are TRBV27 and TRBJ2-2; 10 nucleotides align to TRBD2. CDR1 MNHEY and CDR2 SMNVEV come from the germline V gene (reference sequence). This CDR3 is built from 17 residues. V lost 6 bases and J lost 5; bases outside the gene matches: 12. Written as DNA, the CDR3 is TGTGCCAGCAGAAAGCAGGGTAGCGGGGGGAGTACCGGGGAGCTGTTTTTT. Translation gives CASRKQGSGGSTGELFF.

The chain combines TRBV2 with TRBJ2-1, with D unresolved. The CDR3 totals 14 residues. CDR1 is SNHLY and CDR2 is FYNNEI in the germline V gene. Trimming took off 0 bases at V and 4 bases at J, with 7 bases between the two ends. The CDR3 bases are TGTGCCAGCAGTGAAGCCATACTTTACAATGAGCAGTTCTTC. Its translation is CASSEAILYNEQFF.

The V and J genes are TRBV20-1 and TRBJ2-4, with D possibly being TRBD2 (5 bases). The CDR3 consists of 13 residues. Trimming left V 5 bases short and J 7 bases short, with 15 bases between. The germline CDR1 and CDR2 sequences are DFQATT and SNEGSKA (reference sequence). The CDR3 reads CSAPPAVGNIQYF. The CDR3 bases are TGCAGTGCTCCTCCAGCGGTGGGGAACATTCAGTACTTC.

This chain uses TRBV6-1 with TRBJ2-7; D remains ambiguous. The CDR3 is made up of 13 amino acids. CDR1 is MNHNS and CDR2 is SASEGT in the germline V gene. V dropped 6 bases and J dropped 2 bases, with 11 bases sitting between them. The CDR3 protein is CASRSSRTYEQYF. The CDR3 DNA reads TGTGCCAGCAGGTCCTCCCGTACCTACGAGCAGTACTTC.

The chain joins TRBV20-1 to TRBJ2-3, with TRBD1 identical over 9 bases. The CDR3 extends over 18 amino acids. Germline V gene data show CDR1 as DFQATT and CDR2 as SNEGSKA (reference sequence). The J segment lost 3 bases and the V segment lost 0 bases, leaving 13 bases of the junction unmatched. CDR3 protein: CSARDLNHRDRETDTQYF. CDR3 in DNA: TGCAGTGCTAGAGACCTCAATCACCGGGACAGGGAAACAGATACGCAGTATTTT.

V is TRBV7-3 and J is TRBJ2-2; 7 nucleotides align to TRBD1. The CDR3 spans 15 residues. V dropped 5 bases and J dropped 5; count of bases not matched to a gene: 8. Per the germline V gene, CDR1 is SGHTA and CDR2 is FQGTGA. CDR3 sequence reads: CASSAHRGQTGELFF. The CDR3 DNA reads as TGTGCCAGCAGCGCACACAGGGGACAGACCGGGGAGCTGTTTTTT.

The J gene is TRBJ1-2, the V gene TRBV12-3 or TRBV12-4; D unclear. This CDR3 has 13 amino acids. V dropped 6 bases and J dropped 2 bases, with 10 bases sitting between them. The CDR3 DNA sequence: TGTGCCAGCAGCCCCGACAAGAACTATGGCTACACCTTC. Translation gives CASSPDKNYGYTF.

This chain links TRBV12-5 with TRBJ1-2, with TRBD1 as a possible D gene (5 bases). Between the trimmed V and J ends, which lost 5 bases and 8 bases, there was a span of 21 bases. Germline-derived CDR1 and CDR2 are LGHNT and FRNRAP. The CDR3 runs 15 residues. The CDR3 coding sequence is TGTGCTAGTGGTCAACGCCCGGGACGGGGACTAGGCTACACCTTC. Protein sequence: CASGQRPGRGLGYTF. Combining the CDR3 with reference TRBV12-5 and TRBJ1-2 gives the whole variable domain DARVTQTPRHKVTEMGQEVTMRCQPILGHNTVFWYRQTMMQGLELLAYFRNRAPLDDSGMPKDRFSAEMPDATLATLKIQPSEPRDSAVYFCASGQRPGRGLGYTFGSGTRLTVV.

The CDR3 is CSASTGGDQPQHF. As DNA, the CDR3 is TGCAGCGCCTCGACAGGGGGCGATCAGCCCCAGCATTTT. The chain is built from TRBV29-1 and TRBJ1-5; TRBD1 matches 10 bases. Germline V gene sequence: CDR1 SQVTM, CDR2 ANQGSEA. This CDR3 has 13 residues. V gave up 7 bases and J gave up 5 bases; unmatched junction bases: 5.

CDR3 residues: CASSYSTYITEAFF. In DNA form, the CDR3 reads TGTGCCAGCAGTTACTCTACCTACATCACTGAAGCTTTCTTT. The gene calls are TRBV6-5 and TRBJ1-1; D uncertain. Germline V gives CDR1 MNHEY, CDR2 SVGAGI. V shed 0 bases and J shed 4 bases, with 9 bases lying between them. This CDR3 is 14 amino acids long.

The V gene is TRBV6-1, the J gene TRBJ2-5, with D possibly matching TRBD2 (7 bases). V gave up 3 bases and J gave up 5 bases, with 19 bases separating them. In germline, CDR1 is MNHNS, CDR2 SASEGT. The CDR3 has 16 residues. CDR3 DNA: TGTGCCAGCAGTGATTTTGTGGGGGGGCTCCCGGAGACCCAGTACTTC. This sequence encodes CASSDFVGGLPETQYF.